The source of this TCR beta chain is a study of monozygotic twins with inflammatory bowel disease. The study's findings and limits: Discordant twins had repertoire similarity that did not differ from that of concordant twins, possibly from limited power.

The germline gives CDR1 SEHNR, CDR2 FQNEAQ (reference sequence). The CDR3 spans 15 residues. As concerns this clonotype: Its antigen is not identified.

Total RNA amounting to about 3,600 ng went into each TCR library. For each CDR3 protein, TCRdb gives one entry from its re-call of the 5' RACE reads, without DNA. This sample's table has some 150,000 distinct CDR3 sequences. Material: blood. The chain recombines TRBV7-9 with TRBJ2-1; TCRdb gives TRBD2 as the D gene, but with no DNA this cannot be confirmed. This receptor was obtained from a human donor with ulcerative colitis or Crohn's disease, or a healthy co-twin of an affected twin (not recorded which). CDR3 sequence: CDSSLIGGGYNEQFF.